This T cell receptor beta chain was recovered during a study of cytomegalovirus exposure and HLA in healthy donors. Whole-study results and caveats: In vitro experiments confirmed that three CMV-associated chains were specific for CMV antigens.

PCR used 60 Vbeta primers and 13 Jbeta primers. Some clones are missing from TCRdb's copy, which holds only in-frame ones; the method was immunoSEQ multiplex PCR. The top ten clones hold 20% to 25% of a sample with 80,000 to 100,000 clones, 74% of them seen once. Points on this clone: What it recognizes is unknown.

Germline V gene lookup returns CDR1 MNHNS and CDR2 SASEGT. Germline trimming cut 3 bases from V and 8 bases from J; bases unmatched to any gene: 5. This CDR3 has 15 amino acids. The TCR was taken from a man under 40 in good health and CMV-seropositive. Sequencing was carried out using PBMCs. V is TRBV6-1 and J is TRBJ1-6; 9 positions match TRBD1. For the CDR3, the DNA is TGTGCCAGCAGTGACTCCGGGACAGGGCATTCACCCCTCCACTTT. This encodes CASSDSGTGHSPLHF.